These T cell receptor beta chains were read from a single sample in a study of T cell changes during pregnancy in multiple sclerosis. Profiled with immunoSEQ multiplex PCR; TCRdb holds only in-frame clones, not every one. Of 15,000 to 25,000 clones listed, 80% to 90% are singletons. The sequencing here drew on CD8+ T cells from peripheral blood mononuclear cells, taken in the third trimester of pregnancy. These receptors were obtained from a female donor in good health, enrolled as a control in a pregnancy study. Each CDR3 is given with its conserved first and last residue. A D gene is named only where the DNA matches it firmly. The size field is filled for only some rows; it gives once, few, many or a size class.

clone size	V gene	D gene	J gene	CDR3 DNA	CDR3 protein
NA	TRBV11-1	NA	TRBJ2-7	TGTGCCAGCAGCCCTGGGGGGATATCTTCCGAGCAGTACTTC	CASSPGGISSEQYF
NA	TRBV27	TRBD2	TRBJ2-7	TGTGCCAGCAGTTTGGGAGGGATCTACGAGCAGTACTTC	CASSLGGIYEQYF
once	TRBV4-3	NA	TRBJ1-5	TGCGCCAGCAGCCAAGATCGGGTCTCCAATCAGCCCCAGCATTTT	CASSQDRVSNQPQHF
NA	TRBV29-1	TRBD2	TRBJ2-1	TGCAGCGTTGTCGGGGGGGCTCCCAATGAGCAGTTCTTC	CSVVGGAPNEQFF
NA	TRBV7-9	TRBD2	TRBJ2-7	TGTGCCAGCAGTAGCGGGGGGGCCACCTACGAGCAGTACTTC	CASSSGGATYEQYF
NA	TRBV28	NA	TRBJ2-3	TGTGCCAGCAGTTTTATGGCCTCAGATACGCAGTATTTT	CASSFMASDTQYF
NA	TRBV6-5	NA	TRBJ2-2	TGTGCCAGCAGTTATTACAGGGTCACCGGGGAGCTGTTTTTT	CASSYYRVTGELFF
NA	TRBV9	TRBD2	TRBJ2-3	TGTGCCAGCAGCTTGACCGGGACTAGCGGGGGGAGCACAGATACGCAGTATTTT	CASSLTGTSGGSTDTQYF
NA	TRBV28	NA	TRBJ2-5	TGTGCCAGCAGTCCTCAGGACATATTAGAGACCCAGTACTTC	CASSPQDILETQYF
NA	TRBV9	TRBD1	TRBJ2-7	TGTGCCAGCTCTTCACGGGACAGCAGCTCCTACGAGCAGTACTTC	CASSSRDSSSYEQYF
NA	TRBV15	TRBD1	TRBJ2-7	TGTGCCACCAAGGACAGGGTGAACTACGAGCAGTACTTC	CATKDRVNYEQYF
NA	TRBV4-3	NA	TRBJ1-2	TGCGCCAGCAGCCAAGATCAGGGAGGGCTTGGTGGCTACACCTTC	CASSQDQGGLGGYTF
NA	TRBV7-8	NA	TRBJ1-1	TGTGCCAGCCGGGGGATGGTGAACACTGAAGCTTTCTTT	CASRGMVNTEAFF
medium-sized	TRBV21-1	NA	TRBJ2-7	TGTGCCAGCAGCAAAGGACCCGGTGGACAGGGGGAAAACAAGAGCTCCTACGAGCAGTACTTC	CASSKGPGGQGENKSSYEQYF
few	TRBV28	NA	TRBJ2-3	TGTGCCAGCAGTAAGACACCCACAGATACGCAGTATTTT	CASSKTPTDTQYF
few	TRBV6-4	TRBD2	TRBJ2-3	TGTGCCAGCAGTGACTCTAGCGGGGGGGCAGATACGCAGTATTTT	CASSDSSGGADTQYF
NA	TRBV15	TRBD1	TRBJ2-7	TGTGCCACCAGCAGACACCGGGACAGGGCCGAGCAAAAGTACTTC	CATSRHRDRAEQKYF
NA	TRBV7-9	TRBD1	TRBJ2-3	TGTGCCAGCAGCTTAGCCCCCTTCGACAGGGACCCCACAGATACGCAGTATTTT	CASSLAPFDRDPTDTQYF